The 19 T cell receptor beta chains given below trace back to one sample, sequenced in a study of blood T cell repertoires in COVID-19. Data came from immunoSEQ multiplex PCR; TCRdb stores just in-frame clones and leaves some out. The table shows about 310,000 clones, with 80% to 90% occurring only once. Material: PBMCs or T cells enriched from blood (not recorded which). These receptors were collected from a woman under 30 who had recovered from COVID-19.

The chain recombines TRBV27 with TRBJ1-5; D call uncertain. The CDR3 covers 16 residues. V was clipped by 0 bases and J by 0 bases, with 9 bases between them. Germline V gene lookup returns CDR1 MNHEY and CDR2 SMNVEV (reference sequence). In DNA, the CDR3 is TGTGCCAGCAGTTTATCGGCGGCGGTTAGCAATCAGCCCCAGCATTTT. Translated, it gives CASSLSAAVSNQPQHF.

The chain joins TRBV6-1 to TRBJ1-2, with TRBD1 identical over 9 bases. The CDR3 contains 15 residues. CDR1 and CDR2 from the germline V gene are MNHNS and SASEGT. The J segment lost 3 bases and the V segment lost 3 bases, leaving 5 bases of the junction unmatched. Here the CDR3 DNA reads TGTGCCAGCAGTGAGACAGGGGGGAATCACTATGGCTACACCTTC. Translated, it gives CASSETGGNHYGYTF.

The chain combines TRBV18 with TRBJ1-1; D gene ambiguous. V was trimmed by 3 bases and J by 5 bases, leaving 10 bases between them. The CDR3 loop spans 13 amino acids. CDR1 and CDR2 from the germline V gene are KGHSH and LQKENI. CDR3 sequence: CASSPQRETEAFF. CDR3 nucleotide sequence: TGTGCCAGCTCACCCCAAAGAGAGACTGAAGCTTTCTTT.

This clone was seen a single time. The V call is TRBV28, the J call TRBJ2-5, with 8 bases aligning to TRBD1. The junction had 6 bases not matched to a gene; V was cut back by 7 bases and J by 5 bases. The CDR3 extends over 13 amino acids. The germline gives CDR1 MDHEN, CDR2 SYDVKM. The CDR3 DNA sequence: TGTGCCAGCACCTTACAGGGGGTCGAGACCCAGTACTTC. It codes for CASTLQGVETQYF. Complete variable domain (other parts from reference TRBV28 and TRBJ2-5): DVKVTQSSRYLVKRTGEKVFLECVQDMDHENMFWYRQDPGLGLRLIYFSYDVKMKEKGDIPEGYSVSREKKERFSLILESASTNQTSMYLCASTLQGVETQYFGPGTRLLVL.

This chain joins TRBV7-3 and TRBJ2-2; TRBD2 matches at 13 bases. This CDR3 is 17 amino acids long. CDR1 SGHTA and CDR2 FQGTGA come from the germline V gene. The V and J ends lost 5 bases and 1 base, in that order; junction bases with no gene match: 4. CDR3 sequence: CASSPGTSGKNTGELFF. Here the CDR3 DNA reads TGTGCCAGCAGCCCCGGGACTAGCGGGAAGAACACCGGGGAGCTGTTTTTT.

J is TRBJ1-5 and V is TRBV5-4; 7 nucleotides match TRBD1. This CDR3 has 13 residues. V lost 5 bases, J lost 5 bases, and 4 bases stayed unmatched. Germline CDR1 is SGHNT and CDR2 is YYREEE (reference sequence). In DNA form, the CDR3 reads TGTGCCAGCAGTTCCGGACAGGATCAGCCCCAGCATTTT. Translation gives CASSSGQDQPQHF.

In DNA, the CDR3 is TGTGCCAGCAGTCCGATACTGAGGGGACAGGGCCCAGACTCACCCCTCCACTTT. Protein: CASSPILRGQGPDSPLHF. The chain has TRBV28 and TRBJ1-6; TRBD1 agrees at 9 bases. This CDR3 has 18 amino acids. V was clipped by 5 bases and J by 10 bases; unmatched bases: 18. CDR1 MDHEN and CDR2 SYDVKM come from the germline V gene.

This clone was found once. The rearrangement uses TRBV18 and TRBJ2-3; 7 bases fit TRBD2. The CDR3 consists of 14 residues. The V gene's germline CDR1 is KGHSH and CDR2 LQKENI. V trimming: 3 bases; J trimming: 0 bases; junction bases outside the gene matches: 0. This chain's CDR3 is CASSPSGSTDTQYF. The CDR3 DNA reads as TGTGCCAGCTCACCTAGCGGGAGCACAGATACGCAGTATTTT.

This rearrangement joins TRBV19 to TRBJ1-1, with 8 bases that match TRBD1. The germline CDR1 and CDR2 sequences are LNHDA and SQIVND (reference sequence). The length of the CDR3 is 17 residues. V shed 3 bases, J shed 0 bases, and the junction held 9 bases outside the gene matches. CDR3 nucleotide sequence: TGTGCCAGTAGTATTCAACAGGGGGTCTCGCTGAACACTGAAGCTTTCTTT. Translation: CASSIQQGVSLNTEAFF.

This chain links TRBV9 with TRBJ2-7, with D maybe TRBD2 (5 bases). Trimming took 4 bases from V and 6 from J, leaving 11 bases between them. Germline V gene data show CDR1 as SGDLS and CDR2 as YYNGEE. The CDR3 length is 12 residues. CDR3 coding DNA: TGTGCCAGCAGCTCCATACGGGGCGAGCAGTACTTC. Protein sequence: CASSSIRGEQYF.

V is TRBV24-1 and J is TRBJ2-3; weak D call: TRBD1 (6 bases). Trimming pared 7 bases from V and 2 bases from J, leaving 18 bases between. Per the germline V gene, CDR1 is KGHDR and CDR2 is SFDVKD. The CDR3 sequence is 16 residues long. CDR3 in amino acids: CATSASRDIYTDTQYF. CDR3 DNA sequence: TGTGCCACCAGCGCCAGCCGGGACATCTACACAGATACGCAGTATTTT.

The chain uses TRBV9 and TRBJ2-1, with D tentatively TRBD2 (6 bases). The ends were cut back, 3 bases at V and 2 bases at J, with 9 bases in the middle. Germline lookup yields CDR1 SGDLS and CDR2 YYNGEE. The CDR3 spans 14 residues. CDR3 protein: CASSAGTAYNEQFF. CDR3 coding DNA: TGTGCCAGCAGCGCGGGGACTGCCTACAATGAGCAGTTCTTC.

This chain joins TRBV29-1 and TRBJ2-1; 7 nucleotides align to TRBD1. The CDR3 contains 13 residues. V gave up 4 bases and J gave up 7 bases; unmatched junction bases: 7. Germline V CDR1 and CDR2: SQVTM, ANQGSEA. The CDR3 sequence is CSVVRTGGNEQFF. The DNA for the CDR3 is TGCAGCGTTGTACGGACAGGAGGAAATGAGCAGTTCTTC.

The V call is TRBV28, the J call TRBJ1-2, with D possibly being TRBD1 (5 bases). Trimming took 2 bases from V and 7 from J, leaving 8 bases between them. The CDR3 runs to 12 residues. Germline-derived CDR1 and CDR2 are MDHEN and SYDVKM. The CDR3 DNA reads as TGTGCCAGCAGTTTAAGACAGCCTGGCTACACCTTC. Amino acid sequence: CASSLRQPGYTF.

This rearrangement joins TRBV9 to TRBJ2-2; D perhaps matches TRBD2 (5 bases). The V gene's germline CDR1 is SGDLS and CDR2 YYNGEE. Trimming shortened V by 0 bases and J by 5 bases, and 8 bases separated the two germline ends. The CDR3 is made up of 14 amino acids. As DNA, the CDR3 is TGTGCCAGCAGCGTAGTCGAGGGAACCGGGGAGCTGTTTTTT. Its translation: CASSVVEGTGELFF.

The chain uses TRBV30 and TRBJ2-5; D remains unclear. Trimming removed 2 bases from V and 10 bases from J, with 14 bases in between. The CDR3 runs 12 residues. The germline V gene has CDR1 GTSNPN and CDR2 SVGIG (reference sequence). The DNA of the CDR3 is TGTGCCTGGAGTACAGACACGGAAGGCCAGTACTTC. It translates to CAWSTDTEGQYF.

The chain has TRBV28 and TRBJ2-7; TRBD1 aligns across 12 bases. Looked up from germline, CDR1 is MDHEN and CDR2 is SYDVKM. Germline trimming cut 2 bases from V and 7 bases from J; bases unmatched to any gene: 6. The CDR3 runs to 15 residues. The DNA of the CDR3 is TGTGCCAGCAGTTTAGGGGACAGGGGGCGGAAAGAGCAGTACTTC. The encoded protein is CASSLGDRGRKEQYF.

The CDR3 nucleotides are TGTGCCAGCAGTTTATATCAGGGGGCGGATACGCAGTATTTT. Protein sequence: CASSLYQGADTQYF. The chain is built from TRBV28 and TRBJ2-3; TRBD1 agrees at 8 bases. The ends lost 1 base at V and 6 bases at J; junction bases unmatched: 3. CDR1 and CDR2 (germline): MDHEN, SYDVKM. The CDR3 has 14 amino acids.

The chain employs TRBV7-9 and TRBJ2-4; possibly TRBD1 for D (5 bases). Trimming shortened V by 2 bases and J by 7 bases, and 9 bases separated the two germline ends. The V gene's germline CDR1 is SEHNR and CDR2 FQNEAQ (reference sequence). This CDR3 has 13 amino acids. This CDR3 is CASSLQGGNIQYF. The CDR3 nucleotides read TGTGCCAGCAGCTTACAGGGTGGTAACATTCAGTACTTC.